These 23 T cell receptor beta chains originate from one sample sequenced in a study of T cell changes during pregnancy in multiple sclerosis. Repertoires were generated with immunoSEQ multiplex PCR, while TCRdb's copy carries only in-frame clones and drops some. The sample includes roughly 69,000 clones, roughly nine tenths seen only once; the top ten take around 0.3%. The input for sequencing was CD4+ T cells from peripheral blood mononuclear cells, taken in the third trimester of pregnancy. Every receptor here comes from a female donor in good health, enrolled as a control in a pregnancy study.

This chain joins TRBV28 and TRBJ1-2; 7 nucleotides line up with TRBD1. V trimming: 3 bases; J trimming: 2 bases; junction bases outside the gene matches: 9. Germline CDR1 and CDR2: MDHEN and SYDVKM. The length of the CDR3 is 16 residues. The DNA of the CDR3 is TGTGCCAGCAGTTTTAGGTCAGGGGGGACGAACTATGGCTACACCTTC. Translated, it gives CASSFRSGGTNYGYTF.

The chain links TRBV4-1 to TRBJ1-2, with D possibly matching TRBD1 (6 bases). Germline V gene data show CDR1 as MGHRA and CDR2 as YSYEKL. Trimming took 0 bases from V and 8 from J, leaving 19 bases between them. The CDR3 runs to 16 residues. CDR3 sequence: CASSQDKVLGASGYTF. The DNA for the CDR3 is TGCGCCAGCAGCCAAGATAAGGTTCTGGGGGCAAGCGGCTACACCTTC.

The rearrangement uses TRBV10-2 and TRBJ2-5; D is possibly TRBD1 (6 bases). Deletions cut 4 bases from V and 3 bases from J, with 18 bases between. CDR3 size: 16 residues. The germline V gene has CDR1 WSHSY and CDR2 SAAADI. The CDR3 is CASSGQSVQGEETQYF. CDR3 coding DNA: TGCGCCAGCAGTGGTCAGTCGGTACAGGGAGAAGAGACCCAGTACTTC.

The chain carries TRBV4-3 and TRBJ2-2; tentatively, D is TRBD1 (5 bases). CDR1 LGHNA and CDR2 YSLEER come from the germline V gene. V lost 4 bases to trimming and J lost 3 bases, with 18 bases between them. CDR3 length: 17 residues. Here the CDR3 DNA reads TGCGCCAGCAGCCGGACCGCAGGGCCTTTGGACACCGGGGAGCTGTTTTTT. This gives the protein CASSRTAGPLDTGELFF.

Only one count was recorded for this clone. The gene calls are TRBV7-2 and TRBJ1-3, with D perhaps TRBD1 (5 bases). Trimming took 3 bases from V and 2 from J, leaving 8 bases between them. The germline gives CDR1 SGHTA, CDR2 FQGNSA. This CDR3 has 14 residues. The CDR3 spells CASSFGTAGNTIYF. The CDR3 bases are TGTGCCAGCAGCTTCGGGACTGCTGGAAACACCATATATTTT.

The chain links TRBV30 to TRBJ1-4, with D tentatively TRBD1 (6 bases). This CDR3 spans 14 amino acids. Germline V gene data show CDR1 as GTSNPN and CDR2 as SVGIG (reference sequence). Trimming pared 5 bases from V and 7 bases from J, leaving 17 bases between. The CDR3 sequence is CAWAGAGAGEKLFF. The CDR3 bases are TGTGCCTGGGCGGGGGCAGGGGCAGGTGAAAAACTGTTTTTT.

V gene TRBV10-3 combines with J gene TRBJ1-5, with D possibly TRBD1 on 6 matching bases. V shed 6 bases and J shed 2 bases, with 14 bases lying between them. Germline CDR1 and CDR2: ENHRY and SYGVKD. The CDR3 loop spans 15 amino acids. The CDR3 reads CAISARGTGNQPQHF. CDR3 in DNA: TGTGCCATCAGCGCCAGGGGTACGGGCAATCAGCCCCAGCATTTT.

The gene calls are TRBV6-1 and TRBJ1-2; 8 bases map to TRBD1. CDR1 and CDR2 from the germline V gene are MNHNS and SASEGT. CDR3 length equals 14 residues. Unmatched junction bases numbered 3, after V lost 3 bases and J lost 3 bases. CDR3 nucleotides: TGTGCCAGCAGTGAGATGGACAGGGACTATGGCTACACCTTC. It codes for CASSEMDRDYGYTF.

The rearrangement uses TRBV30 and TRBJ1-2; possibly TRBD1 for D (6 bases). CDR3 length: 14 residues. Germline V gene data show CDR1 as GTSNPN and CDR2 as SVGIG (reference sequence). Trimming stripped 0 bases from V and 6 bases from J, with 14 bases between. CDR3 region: CAWSVNPQGHGYTF. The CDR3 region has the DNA TGTGCCTGGAGTGTAAATCCACAGGGCCATGGCTACACCTTC. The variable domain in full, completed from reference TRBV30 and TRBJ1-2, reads SQTIHQWPATLVQPVGSPLSLECTVEGTSNPNLYWYRQAAGRGLQLLFYSVGIGQISSEVPQNLSASRPQDRQFILSSKKLLLSDSGFYLCAWSVNPQGHGYTFGSGTRLTVV.

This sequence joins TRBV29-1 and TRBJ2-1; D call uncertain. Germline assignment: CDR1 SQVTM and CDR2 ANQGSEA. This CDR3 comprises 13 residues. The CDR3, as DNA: TGCTCCCGAGTTGGTAGCTCCTACAATGAGCAGTTCTTC. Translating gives CSRVGSSYNEQFF.

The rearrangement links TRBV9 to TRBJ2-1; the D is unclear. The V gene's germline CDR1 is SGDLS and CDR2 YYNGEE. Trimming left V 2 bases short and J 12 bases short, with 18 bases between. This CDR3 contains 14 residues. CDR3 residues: CASSVQAGDVAQFF. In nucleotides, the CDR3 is TGTGCCAGCAGCGTCCAGGCCGGTGATGTGGCGCAGTTCTTC.

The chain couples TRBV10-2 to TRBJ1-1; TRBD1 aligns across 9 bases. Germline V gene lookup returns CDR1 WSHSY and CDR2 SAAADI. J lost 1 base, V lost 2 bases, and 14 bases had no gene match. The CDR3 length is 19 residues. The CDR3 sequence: CASSEDRGWGKPRNTEAFF. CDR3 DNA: TGCGCCAGCAGTGAGGACAGGGGGTGGGGTAAGCCTCGGAACACTGAAGCTTTCTTT.

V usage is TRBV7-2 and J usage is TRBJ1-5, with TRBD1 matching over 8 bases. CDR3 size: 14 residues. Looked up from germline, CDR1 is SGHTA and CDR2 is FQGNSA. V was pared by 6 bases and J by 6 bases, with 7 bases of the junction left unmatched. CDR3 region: CASSGQGVGQPQHF. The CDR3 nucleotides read TGTGCCAGCAGTGGACAGGGTGTCGGTCAGCCCCAGCATTTT. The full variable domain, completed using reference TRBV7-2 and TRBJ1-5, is GAGVSQSPSNKVTEKGKDVELRCDPISGHTALYWYRQSLGQGLEFLIYFQGNSAPDKSGLPSDRFSAERTGGSVSTLTIQRTQQEDSAVYLCASSGQGVGQPQHFGDGTRLSIL.

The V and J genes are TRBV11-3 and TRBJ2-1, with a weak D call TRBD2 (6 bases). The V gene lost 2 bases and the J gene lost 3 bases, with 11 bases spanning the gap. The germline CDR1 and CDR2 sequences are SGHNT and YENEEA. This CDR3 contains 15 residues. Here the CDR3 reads CASSLSLAHYNEQFF. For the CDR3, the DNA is TGTGCCAGCAGCTTATCACTAGCCCACTACAATGAGCAGTTCTTC.

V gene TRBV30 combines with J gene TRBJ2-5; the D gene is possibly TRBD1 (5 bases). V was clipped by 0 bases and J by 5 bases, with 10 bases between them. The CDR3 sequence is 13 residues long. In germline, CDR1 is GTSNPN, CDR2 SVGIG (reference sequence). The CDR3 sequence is CAWSVRVTETQYF. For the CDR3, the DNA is TGTGCCTGGAGTGTCAGGGTAACCGAGACCCAGTACTTC.

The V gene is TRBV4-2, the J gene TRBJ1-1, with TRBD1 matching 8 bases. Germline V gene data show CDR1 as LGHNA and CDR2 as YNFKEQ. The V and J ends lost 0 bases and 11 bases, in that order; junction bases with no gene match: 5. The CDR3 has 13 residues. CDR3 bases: TGTGCCAGCAGCCAAGAATGGACAGGGAGGGCTTTCTTT. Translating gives CASSQEWTGRAFF.

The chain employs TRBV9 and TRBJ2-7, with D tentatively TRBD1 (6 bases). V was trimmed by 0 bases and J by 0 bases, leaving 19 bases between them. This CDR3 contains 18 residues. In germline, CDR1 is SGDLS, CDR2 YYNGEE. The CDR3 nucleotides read TGTGCCAGCAGCGTAGGGGGATTCTTGGACAGTCCCTCCTACGAGCAGTACTTC. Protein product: CASSVGGFLDSPSYEQYF.

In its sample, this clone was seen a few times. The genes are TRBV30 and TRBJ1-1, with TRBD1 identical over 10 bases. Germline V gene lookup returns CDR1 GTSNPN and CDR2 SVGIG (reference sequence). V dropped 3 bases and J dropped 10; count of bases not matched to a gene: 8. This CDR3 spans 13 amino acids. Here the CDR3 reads CAWRGDRGRGAFF. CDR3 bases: TGTGCCTGGAGGGGGGACAGGGGACGAGGAGCTTTCTTT.

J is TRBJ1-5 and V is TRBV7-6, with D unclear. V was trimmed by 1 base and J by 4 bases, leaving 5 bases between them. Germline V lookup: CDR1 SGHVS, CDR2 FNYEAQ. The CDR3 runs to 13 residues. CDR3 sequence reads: CASSLERNQPQHF. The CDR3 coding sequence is TGTGCCAGCAGCTTAGAGAGAAATCAGCCCCAGCATTTT.

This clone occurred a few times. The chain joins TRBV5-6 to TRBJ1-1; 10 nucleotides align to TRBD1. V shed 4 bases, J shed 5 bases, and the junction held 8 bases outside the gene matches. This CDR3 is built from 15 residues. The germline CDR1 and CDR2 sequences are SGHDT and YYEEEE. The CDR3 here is CASSIRQGAGTEAFF. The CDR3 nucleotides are TGTGCCAGCAGCATCAGACAGGGGGCCGGTACTGAAGCTTTCTTT. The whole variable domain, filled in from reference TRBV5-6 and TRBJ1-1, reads DAGVTQSPTHLIKTRGQQVTLRCSPKSGHDTVSWYQQALGQGPQFIFQYYEEEERQRGNFPDRFSGHQFPNYSSELNVNALLLGDSALYLCASSIRQGAGTEAFFGQGTRLTVV.

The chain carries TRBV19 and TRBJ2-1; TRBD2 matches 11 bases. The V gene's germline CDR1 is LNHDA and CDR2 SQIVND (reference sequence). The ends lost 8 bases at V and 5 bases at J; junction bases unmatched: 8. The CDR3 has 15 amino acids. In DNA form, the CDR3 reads TGTGCCAGTTCGGCGATAGCGGGGGGGGACAATGAGCAGTTCTTC. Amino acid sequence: CASSAIAGGDNEQFF.

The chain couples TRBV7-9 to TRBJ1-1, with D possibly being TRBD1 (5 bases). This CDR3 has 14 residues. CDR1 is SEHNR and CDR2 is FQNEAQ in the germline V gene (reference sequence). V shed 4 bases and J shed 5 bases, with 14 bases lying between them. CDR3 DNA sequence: TGTGCCAGCAGCTCGGGGGGGGGAGAGACTGAAGCTTTCTTT. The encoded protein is CASSSGGGETEAFF.

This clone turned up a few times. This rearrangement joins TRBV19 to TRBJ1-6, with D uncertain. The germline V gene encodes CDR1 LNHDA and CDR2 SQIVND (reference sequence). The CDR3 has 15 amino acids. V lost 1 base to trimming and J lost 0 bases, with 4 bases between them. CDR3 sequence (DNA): TGTGCCAGTAGTATAGGAGGCTCCTATAATTCACCCCTCCACTTT. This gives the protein CASSIGGSYNSPLHF.